This TCR beta chain was recorded in a study of T cells in Graves' hyperthyroidism and ophthalmopathy (dated by TCRdb to the late 2010s). In terms of the full investigation: Peripheral blood was sampled at the time of initial diagnosis, prior to any treatment. To identify TCR V-J signatures that set the groups apart, the researchers used a discovery cohort of about a hundred patients, made up of around 42 with Graves' ophthalmopathy and around 58 with stable Graves' hyperthyroidism. An independent validation cohort of fewer than 20 hyperthyroidism patients and roughly 16 patients who later progressed to ophthalmopathy tested prospective prediction of ophthalmopathy. The 85 to 100 discovery patients were randomly split 7:3 into training and test sets. In addition, the study compared T-cell repertoires in thyroid tissue and in blood from several Graves' hyperthyroidism patients. Once sampling was done, hyperthyroidism patients were given methimazole at a starting dose of 30 mg daily, whereas ophthalmopathy patients were given high-dose intravenous methylprednisolone. TCR Vbeta CDR3 sequencing of 135 peripheral blood samples (roughly 41 ophthalmopathy, around 80 hyperthyroidism and approximately 17 progressor patients) is reported in the paper.

The V and J ends are trimmed by 6 bases and 3 bases, leaving 21 bases between them. Reading from cysteine to phenylalanine, the CDR3 counts 17 amino acids. The CDR3 DNA has 51 bases and is translated from base 1. The germline V gene gives CDR1 as MNHEY and CDR2 as SVGEGT. Summary of the overall study and its limitations: In validation, the model predicted progression to ophthalmopathy with 65% to 71% sensitivity and 72.22% specificity, a median of 6.5 months before onset. Sample size was not statistically predetermined, and blinding of investigators to group allocation was not performed. Most expanded thyroid clonotypes (frequency above 0.001) were also detected in blood, a finding suggesting that blood repertoires may reflect thyroid immune responses. In cross-validation, a model built on a 13 V-J signature told ophthalmopathy apart from stable hyperthyroidism with roughly 87% sensitivity and about 81% specificity, and in testing the same model reached 80%/75%.

In this sample, this clonotype turned up many times. It has no known antigen specificity. It has no much larger one-base neighbor in the sample; base qualities were not kept. Hyperthyroidism patients were newly diagnosed, had a disease duration of under 2 months, and were aged 18 to 65 years. The study excluded patients with uncontrolled infections, other autoimmune diseases, pregnancy or lactation. Diagnoses relied on clinical symptoms, serum thyroxine and TRAb, thyroid ultrasound and orbital computed tomography. Blood from progressor patients was collected at the time of first diagnosis with hyperthyroidism, before any ophthalmopathy symptoms had appeared. Ficoll-Paque density gradient centrifugation was used to isolate PBMCs from around 10 ml of fresh peripheral blood. Patients classed as progressors first received a Graves' hyperthyroidism diagnosis and then went on to develop ophthalmopathy during follow-up. Total RNA was extracted using Trizol reagent, and RNA quality was assessed on an Agilent 2100 Bioanalyzer.

The TCR beta CDR3 regions were amplified from RNA transcripts. The first round of RT-PCR for the TCR CDR3 was performed with the HTBI primer set and the Qiagen OneStep RT-PCR kit. Libraries were constructed in a second round of multiplex PCR, after which size selection and purification were performed. Paired-end sequencing of the libraries was performed with 100 bp reads on an Illumina HiSeq2000. In the original analysis: SOAPnuke was used to process the raw data, removing reads that contained adapters or uncalled bases, had a mean Phred below 15, or lacked an exact match to the constant primer or identifier. COPE v1.2.5 was used to merge the high-quality paired reads, and each unique nucleotide sequence was defined as a clonotype. MiTCR v1.1 was used to align the clonotypes against IMGT TRBV, TRBD and TRBJ reference segments. The analysis was restricted to V-J combinations with a frequency above 0.0001, which together covered 99% to 99.2% of the repertoires. The TCS score was defined as F50 (clonal expansion) divided by E x V (chaos), with BLOSUM62-based TCRdist calculated between CDR3 peptides within each V-J. Welch's t-statistics and random forest reduced 500 to 550 V-J features to 13, which were used in a naive Bayes classifier (R e1071). TCRdb trimmed public reads at Q25 via fastp, called clones via MiXCR and kept in-frame beta chains. Every CDR3 protein is listed once, alongside the most common genes and DNA of its rows. None of the V and J calls come from the authors' own analysis; TCRdb made them. Present in this sample are more than 550,000 distinct CDR3 sequences, roughly a sixth of which were seen just once. The top ten clones comprise 16% of the sample.

The V and J genes are TRBV6-2 or TRBV6-3 and TRBJ1-5; the D region possibly corresponds to TRBD1 (6 bases align). The receptor was isolated from a woman between 45 and 65 years old with Graves' hyperthyroidism that later progressed to Graves' ophthalmopathy. Sequencing was performed on blood. The DNA reads as follows: TGTGCCAGCAGACACGCACTTTGGACAGAGCTCAATCAGCCCCAGCATTTT. Translated, this gives CASRHALWTELNQPQHF.